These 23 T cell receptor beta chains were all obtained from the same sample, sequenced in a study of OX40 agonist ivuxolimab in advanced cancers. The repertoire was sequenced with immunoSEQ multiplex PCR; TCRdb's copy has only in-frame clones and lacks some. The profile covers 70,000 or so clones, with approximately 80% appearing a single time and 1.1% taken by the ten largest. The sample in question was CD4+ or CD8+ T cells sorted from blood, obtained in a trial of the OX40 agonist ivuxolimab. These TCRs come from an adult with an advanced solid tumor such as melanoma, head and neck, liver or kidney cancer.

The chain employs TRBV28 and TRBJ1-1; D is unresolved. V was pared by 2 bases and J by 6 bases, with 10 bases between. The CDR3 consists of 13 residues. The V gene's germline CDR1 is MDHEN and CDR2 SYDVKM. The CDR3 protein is CASSLINPAEAFF. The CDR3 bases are TGTGCCAGCAGTTTAATTAATCCGGCTGAAGCTTTCTTT.

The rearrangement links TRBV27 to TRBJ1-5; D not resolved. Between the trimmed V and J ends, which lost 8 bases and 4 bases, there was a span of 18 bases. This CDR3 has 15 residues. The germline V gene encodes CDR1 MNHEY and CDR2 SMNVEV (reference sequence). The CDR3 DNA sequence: TGTGCCAGCGGCCTGCCTCCTCAGAAAAATCAGCCCCAGCATTTT. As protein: CASGLPPQKNQPQHF.

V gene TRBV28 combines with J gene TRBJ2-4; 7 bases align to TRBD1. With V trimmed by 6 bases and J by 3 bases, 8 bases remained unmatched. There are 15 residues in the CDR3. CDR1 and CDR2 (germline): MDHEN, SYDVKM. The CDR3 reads CASREQGIGKNIQYF. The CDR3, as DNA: TGTGCCAGCAGGGAACAGGGGATTGGCAAAAACATTCAGTACTTC. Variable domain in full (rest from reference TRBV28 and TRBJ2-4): DVKVTQSSRYLVKRTGEKVFLECVQDMDHENMFWYRQDPGLGLRLIYFSYDVKMKEKGDIPEGYSVSREKKERFSLILESASTNQTSMYLCASREQGIGKNIQYFGAGTRLSVL.

The CDR3 DNA reads TGCGCCAGCAGCTTGGAAGGGGCCGGGGGGGAGGAGACCCAGTACTTC. This gives the protein CASSLEGAGGEETQYF. This chain links TRBV5-1 with TRBJ2-5; 8 positions match TRBD2. The germline V gene encodes CDR1 SGHRS and CDR2 YFSETQ. The CDR3 has 16 residues. Trimming at V came to 0 bases and at J to 5 bases, leaving 9 bases not matched to a gene.

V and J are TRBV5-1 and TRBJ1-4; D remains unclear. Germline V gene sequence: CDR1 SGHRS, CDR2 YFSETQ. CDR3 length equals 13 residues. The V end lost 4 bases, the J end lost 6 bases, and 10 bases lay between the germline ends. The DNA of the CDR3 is TGCGCCAGCAGCCGGCCCGGGGATGAAAAACTGTTTTTT. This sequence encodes CASSRPGDEKLFF.

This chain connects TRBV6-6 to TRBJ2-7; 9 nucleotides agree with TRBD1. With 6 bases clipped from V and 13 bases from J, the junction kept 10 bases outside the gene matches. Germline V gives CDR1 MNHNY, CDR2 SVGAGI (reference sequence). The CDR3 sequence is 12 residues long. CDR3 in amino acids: CASSLSDRGGYF. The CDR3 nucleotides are TGTGCCAGCAGCCTTTCGGACAGGGGTGGATACTTC.

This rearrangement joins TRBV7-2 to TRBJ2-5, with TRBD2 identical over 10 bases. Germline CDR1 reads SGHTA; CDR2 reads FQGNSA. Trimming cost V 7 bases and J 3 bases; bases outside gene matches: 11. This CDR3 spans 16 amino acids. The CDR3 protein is CASNPRGTSGKETQYF. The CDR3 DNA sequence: TGTGCCAGCAACCCTAGAGGCACTAGCGGGAAAGAGACCCAGTACTTC.

The CDR3 here is CASSLLDGGTQYF. CDR3 DNA: TGTGCCAGCAGTTTACTCGATGGGGGGACCCAGTACTTC. The chain couples TRBV27 to TRBJ2-5; possibly TRBD1 or TRBD2 for D (5 bases each). Germline V gene data show CDR1 as MNHEY and CDR2 as SMNVEV (reference sequence). Trimming removed 2 bases from V and 7 bases from J, with 11 bases in between. This CDR3 contains 13 residues.

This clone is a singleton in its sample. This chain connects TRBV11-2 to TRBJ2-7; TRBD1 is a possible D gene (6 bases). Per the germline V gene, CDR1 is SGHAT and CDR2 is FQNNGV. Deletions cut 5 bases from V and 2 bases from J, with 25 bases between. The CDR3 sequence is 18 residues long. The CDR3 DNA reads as TGTGCCAGCAGCCTACAGGCTTTTGACCGGGACACAGCCTACGAGCAGTACTTC. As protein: CASSLQAFDRDTAYEQYF. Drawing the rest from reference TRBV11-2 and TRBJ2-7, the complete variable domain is EAGVAQSPRYKIIEKRQSVAFWCNPISGHATLYWYQQILGQGPKLLIQFQNNGVVDDSQLPKDRFSAERLKGVDSTLKIQPAKLEDSAVYLCASSLQAFDRDTAYEQYFGPGTRLTVT.

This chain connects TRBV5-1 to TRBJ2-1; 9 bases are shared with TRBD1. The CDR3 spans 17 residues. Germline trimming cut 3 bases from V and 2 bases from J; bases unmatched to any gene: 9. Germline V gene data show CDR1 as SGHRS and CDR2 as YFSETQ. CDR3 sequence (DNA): TGCGCCAGCAGCTCCCGGGCGGGACAGGGTACCTACAATGAGCAGTTCTTC. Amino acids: CASSSRAGQGTYNEQFF.

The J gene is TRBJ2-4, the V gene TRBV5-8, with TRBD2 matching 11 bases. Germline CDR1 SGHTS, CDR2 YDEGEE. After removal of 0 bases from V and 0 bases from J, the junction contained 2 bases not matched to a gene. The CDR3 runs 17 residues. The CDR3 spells CASSLGTSGLAKNIQYF. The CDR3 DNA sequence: TGTGCCAGCAGCTTGGGGACTAGCGGGTTAGCCAAAAACATTCAGTACTTC.

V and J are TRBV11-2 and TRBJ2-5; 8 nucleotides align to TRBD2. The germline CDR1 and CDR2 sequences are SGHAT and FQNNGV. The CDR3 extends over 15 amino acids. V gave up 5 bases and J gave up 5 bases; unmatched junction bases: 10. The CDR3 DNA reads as TGTGCCAGCAGCCACACTAACGGGGGGGCGGAGACCCAGTACTTC. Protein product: CASSHTNGGAETQYF.

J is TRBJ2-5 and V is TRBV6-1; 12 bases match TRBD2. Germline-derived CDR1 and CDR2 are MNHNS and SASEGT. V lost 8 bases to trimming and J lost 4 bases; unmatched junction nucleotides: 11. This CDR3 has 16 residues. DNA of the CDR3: TGTGCCAGCCGTGTGGCTAGCGGGGGGGCCGGAGAGACCCAGTACTTC. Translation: CASRVASGGAGETQYF.

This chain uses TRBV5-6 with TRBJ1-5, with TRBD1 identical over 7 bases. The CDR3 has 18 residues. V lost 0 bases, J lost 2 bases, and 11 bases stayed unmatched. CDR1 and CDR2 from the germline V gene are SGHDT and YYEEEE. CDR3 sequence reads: CASSLGTGVPTGNQPQHF. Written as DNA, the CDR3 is TGTGCCAGCAGCTTGGGGACAGGCGTCCCGACGGGCAATCAGCCCCAGCATTTT.

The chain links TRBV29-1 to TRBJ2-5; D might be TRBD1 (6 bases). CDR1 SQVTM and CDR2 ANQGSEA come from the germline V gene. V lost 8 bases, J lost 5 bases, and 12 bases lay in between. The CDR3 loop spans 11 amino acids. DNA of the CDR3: TGCAGCACCGACAGGCGGGAGACCCAGTACTTC. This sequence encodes CSTDRRETQYF.

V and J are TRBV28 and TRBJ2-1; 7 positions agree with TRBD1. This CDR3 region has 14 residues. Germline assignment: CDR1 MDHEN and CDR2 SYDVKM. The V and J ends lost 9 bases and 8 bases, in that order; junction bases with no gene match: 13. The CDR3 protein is CASRTGGSTDEQFF. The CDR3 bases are TGTGCCAGTCGGACAGGAGGCTCAACGGATGAGCAGTTCTTC.

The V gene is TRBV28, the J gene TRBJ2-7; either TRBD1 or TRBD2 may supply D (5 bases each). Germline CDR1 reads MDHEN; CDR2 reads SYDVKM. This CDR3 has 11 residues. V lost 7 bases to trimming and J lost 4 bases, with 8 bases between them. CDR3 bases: TGTGCCAGCACCGGGACGTACGAGCAGTACTTC. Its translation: CASTGTYEQYF.

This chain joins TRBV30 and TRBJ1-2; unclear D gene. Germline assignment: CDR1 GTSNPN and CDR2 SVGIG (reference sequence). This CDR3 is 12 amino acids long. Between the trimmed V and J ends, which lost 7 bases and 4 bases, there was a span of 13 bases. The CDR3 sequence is CAFRRRPYGYTF. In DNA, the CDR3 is TGTGCCTTCCGACGGCGCCCCTATGGCTACACCTTC.

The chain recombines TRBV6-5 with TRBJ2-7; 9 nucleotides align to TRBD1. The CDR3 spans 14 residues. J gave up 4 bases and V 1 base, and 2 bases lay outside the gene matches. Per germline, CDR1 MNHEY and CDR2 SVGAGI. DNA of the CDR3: TGTGCCAGCAGTTACTACAGGGGGCAATACGAGCAGTACTTC. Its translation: CASSYYRGQYEQYF.

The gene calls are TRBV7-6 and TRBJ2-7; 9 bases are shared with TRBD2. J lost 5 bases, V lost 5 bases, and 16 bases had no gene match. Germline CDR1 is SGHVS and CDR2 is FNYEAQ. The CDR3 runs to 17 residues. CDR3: CASSPTPWRGGIHEQYF. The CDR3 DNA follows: TGTGCCAGCAGCCCAACTCCCTGGCGGGGGGGTATCCACGAGCAGTACTTC.

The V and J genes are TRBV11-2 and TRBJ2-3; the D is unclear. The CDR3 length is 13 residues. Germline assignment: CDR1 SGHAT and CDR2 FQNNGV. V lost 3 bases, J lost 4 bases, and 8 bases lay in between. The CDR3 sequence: CASSLGLSDTQYF. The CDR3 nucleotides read TGTGCCAGCAGCTTGGGGTTGTCAGATACGCAGTATTTT.

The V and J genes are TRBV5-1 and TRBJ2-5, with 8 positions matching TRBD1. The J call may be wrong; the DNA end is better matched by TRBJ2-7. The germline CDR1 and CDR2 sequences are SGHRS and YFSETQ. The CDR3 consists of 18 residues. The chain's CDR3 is CASSLVPAGGSSGYEQYF. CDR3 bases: TGCGCCAGCAGCTTGGTCCCAGCAGGGGGCTCTAGTGGATACGAGCAGTACTTC.

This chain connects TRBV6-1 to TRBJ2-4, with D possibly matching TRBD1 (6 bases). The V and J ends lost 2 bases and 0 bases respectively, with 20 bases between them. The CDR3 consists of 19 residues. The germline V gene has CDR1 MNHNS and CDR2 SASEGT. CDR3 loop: CASSETGRHTTLAKNIQYF. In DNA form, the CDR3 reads TGTGCCAGCAGTGAAACAGGGCGCCATACTACGTTAGCCAAAAACATTCAGTACTTC.